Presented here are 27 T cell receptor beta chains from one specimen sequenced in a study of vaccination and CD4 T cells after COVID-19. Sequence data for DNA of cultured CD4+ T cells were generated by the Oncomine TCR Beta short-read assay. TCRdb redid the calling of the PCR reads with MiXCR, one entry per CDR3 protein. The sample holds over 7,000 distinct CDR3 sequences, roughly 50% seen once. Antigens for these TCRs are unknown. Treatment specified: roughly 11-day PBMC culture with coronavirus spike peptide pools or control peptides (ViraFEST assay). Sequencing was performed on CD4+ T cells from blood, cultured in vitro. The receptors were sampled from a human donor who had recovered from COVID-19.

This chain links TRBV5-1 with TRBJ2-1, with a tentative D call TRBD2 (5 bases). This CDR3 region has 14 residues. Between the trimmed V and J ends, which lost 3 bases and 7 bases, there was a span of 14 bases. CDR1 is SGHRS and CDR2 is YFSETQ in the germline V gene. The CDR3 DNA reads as TGCGCCAGCAGCTCCGTGATGCGGGTTAATGAGCAGTTCTTC. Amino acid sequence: CASSSVMRVNEQFF.

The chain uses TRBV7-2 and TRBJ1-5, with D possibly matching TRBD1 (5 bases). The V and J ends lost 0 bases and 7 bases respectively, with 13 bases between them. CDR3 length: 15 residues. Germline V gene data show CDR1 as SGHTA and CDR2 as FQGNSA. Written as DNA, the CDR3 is TGTGCCAGCAGCTTAGCCGGGGGGAGTTGGCAGCCCCAGCATTTT. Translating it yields CASSLAGGSWQPQHF.

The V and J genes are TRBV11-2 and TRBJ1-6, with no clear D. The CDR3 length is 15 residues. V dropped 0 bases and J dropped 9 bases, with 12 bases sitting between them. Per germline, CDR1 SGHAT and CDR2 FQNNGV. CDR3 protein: CASSLDGSRASPLHF. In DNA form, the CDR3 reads TGTGCCAGCAGCTTAGATGGGTCTAGGGCTTCACCCCTCCACTTT.

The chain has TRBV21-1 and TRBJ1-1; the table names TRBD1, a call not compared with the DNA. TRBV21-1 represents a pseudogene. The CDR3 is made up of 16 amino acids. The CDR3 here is CASSPRRVLGDTEAFF. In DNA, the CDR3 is TGTGCCAGCAGCCCCCGAAGGGTCTTAGGGGACACTGAAGCTTTCTTT.

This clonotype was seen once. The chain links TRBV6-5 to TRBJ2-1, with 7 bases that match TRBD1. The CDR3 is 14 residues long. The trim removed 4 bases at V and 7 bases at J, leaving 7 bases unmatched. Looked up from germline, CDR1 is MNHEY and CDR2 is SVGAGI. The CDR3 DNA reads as TGTGCCAGCAGTTTTCCGGGACAGACTAATGAGCAGTTCTTC. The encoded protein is CASSFPGQTNEQFF.

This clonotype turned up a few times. The CDR3 is CATSGVQETQYF. DNA of the CDR3: TGTGCCACTTCAGGAGTACAAGAGACCCAGTACTTC. The chain carries TRBV10-3 and TRBJ2-5; D gene unclear. The CDR3 has 12 amino acids. V dropped 10 bases and J dropped 2 bases, with 11 bases sitting between them. Germline CDR1 reads ENHRY; CDR2 reads SYGVKD.

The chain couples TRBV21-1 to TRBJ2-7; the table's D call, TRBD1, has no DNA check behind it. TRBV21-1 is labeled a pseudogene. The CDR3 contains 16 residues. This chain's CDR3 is CASSKEIVGPTYEQYF. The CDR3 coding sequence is TGTGCCAGCAGCAAAGAGATCGTGGGACCCACCTACGAGCAGTACTTC.

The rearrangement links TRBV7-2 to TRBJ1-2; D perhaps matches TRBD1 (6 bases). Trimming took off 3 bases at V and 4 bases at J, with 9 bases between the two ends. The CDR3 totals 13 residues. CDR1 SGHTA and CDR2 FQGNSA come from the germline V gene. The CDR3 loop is CASSLDSFYGYTF. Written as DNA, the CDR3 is TGTGCCAGCAGCTTGGACAGTTTCTATGGCTACACCTTC. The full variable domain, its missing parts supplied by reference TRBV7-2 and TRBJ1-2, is GAGVSQSPSNKVTEKGKDVELRCDPISGHTALYWYRQSLGQGLEFLIYFQGNSAPDKSGLPSDRFSAERTGGSVSTLTIQRTQQEDSAVYLCASSLDSFYGYTFGSGTRLTVV.

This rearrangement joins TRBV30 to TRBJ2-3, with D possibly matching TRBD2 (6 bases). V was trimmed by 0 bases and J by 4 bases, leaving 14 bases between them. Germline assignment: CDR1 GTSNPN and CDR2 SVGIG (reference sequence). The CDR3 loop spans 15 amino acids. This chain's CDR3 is CAWSVRRGEADTQYF. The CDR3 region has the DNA TGTGCCTGGAGTGTACGGCGAGGGGAGGCAGATACGCAGTATTTT.

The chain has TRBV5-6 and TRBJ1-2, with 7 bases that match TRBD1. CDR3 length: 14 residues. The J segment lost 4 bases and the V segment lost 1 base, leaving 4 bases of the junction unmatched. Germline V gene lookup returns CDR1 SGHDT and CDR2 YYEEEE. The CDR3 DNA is TGTGCCAGCAGCTTGACAGGGGTACCCTATGGCTACACCTTC. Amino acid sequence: CASSLTGVPYGYTF.

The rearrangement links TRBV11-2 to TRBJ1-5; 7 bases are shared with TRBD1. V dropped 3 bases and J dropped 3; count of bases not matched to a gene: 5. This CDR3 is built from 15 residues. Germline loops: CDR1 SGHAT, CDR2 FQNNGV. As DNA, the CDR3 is TGTGCCAGCAGCTTCGGGGGACAGAACAATCAGCCCCAGCATTTT. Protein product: CASSFGGQNNQPQHF.

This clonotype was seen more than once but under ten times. CDR3 amino acids: CASSLRGNTEAFF. The DNA for the CDR3 is TGTGCCAGCAGCTTGAGGGGGAACACTGAAGCTTTCTTT. J is TRBJ1-1 and V is TRBV5-4; perhaps TRBD1 as D (5 bases). The CDR3 length is 13 residues. Trimming shortened V by 1 base and J by 1 base, and 5 bases separated the two germline ends. Germline loops: CDR1 SGHNT, CDR2 YYREEE (reference sequence). Combining the CDR3 with reference TRBV5-4 and TRBJ1-1 gives the whole variable domain ETGVTQSPTHLIKTRGQQVTLRCSSQSGHNTVSWYQQALGQGPQFIFQYYREEENGRGNFPPRFSGLQFPNYSSELNVNALELDDSALYLCASSLRGNTEAFFGQGTRLTVV.

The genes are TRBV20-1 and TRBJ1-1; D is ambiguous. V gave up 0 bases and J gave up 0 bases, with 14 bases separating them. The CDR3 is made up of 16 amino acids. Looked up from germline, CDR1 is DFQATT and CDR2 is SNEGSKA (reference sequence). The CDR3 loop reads CSARDSFGIMNTEAFF. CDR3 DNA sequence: TGCAGTGCTAGAGATAGTTTCGGAATTATGAACACTGAAGCTTTCTTT.

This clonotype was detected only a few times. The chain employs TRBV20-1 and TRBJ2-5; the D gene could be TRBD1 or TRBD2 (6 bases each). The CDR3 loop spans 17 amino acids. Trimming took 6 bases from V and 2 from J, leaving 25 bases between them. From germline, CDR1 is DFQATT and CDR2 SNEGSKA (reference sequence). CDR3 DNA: TGCAGTGCCTCCGGGGGTTACCATAGGGGGTTACAAGAGACCCAGTACTTC. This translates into CSASGGYHRGLQETQYF.

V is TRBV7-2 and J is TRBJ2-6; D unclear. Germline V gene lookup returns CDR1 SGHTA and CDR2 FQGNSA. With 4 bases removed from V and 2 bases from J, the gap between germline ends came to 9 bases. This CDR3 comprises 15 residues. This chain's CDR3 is CASSSQSTGANVLTF. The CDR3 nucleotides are TGTGCCAGCAGCTCCCAGAGTACTGGGGCCAACGTCCTGACTTTC. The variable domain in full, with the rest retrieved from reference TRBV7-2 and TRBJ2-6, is GAGVSQSPSNKVTEKGKDVELRCDPISGHTALYWYRQSLGQGLEFLIYFQGNSAPDKSGLPSDRFSAERTGGSVSTLTIQRTQQEDSAVYLCASSSQSTGANVLTFGAGSRLTVL.

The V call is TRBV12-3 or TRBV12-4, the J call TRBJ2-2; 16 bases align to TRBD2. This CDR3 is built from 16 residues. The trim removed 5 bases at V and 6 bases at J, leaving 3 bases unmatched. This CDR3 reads CASSTGLAGGAGELFF. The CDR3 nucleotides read TGTGCCAGCAGTACGGGACTAGCGGGGGGGGCCGGGGAGCTGTTTTTT.

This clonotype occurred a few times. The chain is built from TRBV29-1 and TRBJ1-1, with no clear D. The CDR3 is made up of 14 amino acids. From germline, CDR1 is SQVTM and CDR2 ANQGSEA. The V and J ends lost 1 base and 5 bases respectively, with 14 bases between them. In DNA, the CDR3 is TGCAGCGTTGAAGGGACCTCTGTGAGTACTGAAGCTTTCTTT. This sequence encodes CSVEGTSVSTEAFF.

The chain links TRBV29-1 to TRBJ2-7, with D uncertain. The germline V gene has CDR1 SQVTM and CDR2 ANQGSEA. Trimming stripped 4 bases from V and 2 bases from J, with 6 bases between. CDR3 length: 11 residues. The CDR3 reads CSVGGTYEQYF. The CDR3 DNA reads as TGCAGCGTTGGCGGAACCTACGAGCAGTACTTC.

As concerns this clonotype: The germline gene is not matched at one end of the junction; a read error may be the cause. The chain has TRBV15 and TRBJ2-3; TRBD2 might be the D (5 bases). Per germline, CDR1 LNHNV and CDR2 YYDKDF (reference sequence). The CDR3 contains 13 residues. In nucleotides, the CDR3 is TGTGCCACCAGCACCGCTAGCAGAGATACGCAGTATTTT. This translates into CATSTASRDTQYF.

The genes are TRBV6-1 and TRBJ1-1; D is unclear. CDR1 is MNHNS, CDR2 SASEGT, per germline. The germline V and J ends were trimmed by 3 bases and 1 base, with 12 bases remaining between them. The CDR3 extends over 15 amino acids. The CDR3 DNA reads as TGTGCCAGCAGTGACAATAATTTAGGGAACACTGAAGCTTTCTTT. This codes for CASSDNNLGNTEAFF.

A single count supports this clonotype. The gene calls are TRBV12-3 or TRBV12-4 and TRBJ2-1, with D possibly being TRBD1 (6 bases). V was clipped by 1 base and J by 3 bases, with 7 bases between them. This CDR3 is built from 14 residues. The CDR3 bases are TGTGCCAGCAGTTTAGGGACAGACTACAATGAGCAGTTCTTC. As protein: CASSLGTDYNEQFF.

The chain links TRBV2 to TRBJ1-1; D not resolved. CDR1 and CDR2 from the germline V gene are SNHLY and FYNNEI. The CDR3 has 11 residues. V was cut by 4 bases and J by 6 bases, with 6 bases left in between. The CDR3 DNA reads TGTGCCAGCAGTGTCGCCTCTGAAGCTTTCTTT. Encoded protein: CASSVASEAFF.

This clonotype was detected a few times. The CDR3 is CASSFKGVNTEAFF. CDR3 in DNA: TGTGCCAGCAGCTTTAAGGGGGTGAACACTGAAGCTTTCTTT. The V and J genes are TRBV7-9 and TRBJ1-1; D perhaps matches TRBD1 (6 bases). The CDR3 has 14 amino acids. V lost 3 bases to trimming and J lost 0 bases, with 8 bases between them. Germline-derived CDR1 and CDR2 are SEHNR and FQNEAQ (reference sequence).

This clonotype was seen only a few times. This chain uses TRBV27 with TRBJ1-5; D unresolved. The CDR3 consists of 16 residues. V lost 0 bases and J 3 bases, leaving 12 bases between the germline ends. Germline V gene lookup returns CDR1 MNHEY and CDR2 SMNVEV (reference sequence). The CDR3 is CASSLSPPKANQPQHF. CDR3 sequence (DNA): TGTGCCAGCAGTTTATCGCCCCCCAAGGCCAATCAGCCCCAGCATTTT.

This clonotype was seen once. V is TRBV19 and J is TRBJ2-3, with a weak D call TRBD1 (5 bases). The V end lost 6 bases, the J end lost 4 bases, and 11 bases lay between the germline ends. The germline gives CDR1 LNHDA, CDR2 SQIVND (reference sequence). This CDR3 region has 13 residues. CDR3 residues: CASSPVRADTQYF. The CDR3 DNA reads TGTGCCAGTAGCCCGGTCAGGGCAGATACGCAGTATTTT.

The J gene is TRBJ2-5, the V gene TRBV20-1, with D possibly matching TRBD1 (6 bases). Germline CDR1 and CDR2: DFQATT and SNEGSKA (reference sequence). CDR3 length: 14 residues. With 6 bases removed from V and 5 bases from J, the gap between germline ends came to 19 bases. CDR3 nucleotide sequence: TGCAGTGCCCCCTTACAGGGCGGTGGGGAGACCCAGTACTTC. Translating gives CSAPLQGGGETQYF.

CDR3 loop: CAISANGNTEAFF. The CDR3 region has the DNA TGTGCCATCAGTGCGAACGGGAACACTGAAGCTTTCTTT. The chain couples TRBV10-3 to TRBJ1-1; D gene unclear. The V end lost 4 bases, the J end lost 1 base, and 7 bases lay between the germline ends. Germline CDR1 reads ENHRY; CDR2 reads SYGVKD. This CDR3 region has 13 residues.